This T cell receptor (beta chain) was sequenced during a study of cytomegalovirus exposure and HLA in healthy donors (dated by TCRdb to 2016 to 2017). Notes on the research overall: An earlier analysis of around 600 of the donors reported more than 250 Gb of sequence data and some 120 million unique TCR beta sequences from about 179 million T cells. Around 320 gigabases of sequencing data and tens of millions of unique TCR sequences were included in an early release covering roughly 600 HLA-typed donors. An earlier analysis of roughly 580 of the donors used high-throughput TCR beta sequencing to judge whether each TCR beta V gene segment behaved as functional or pseudogenic. Rather than using new phenotypic data, the later analysis identified candidate immune exposures from TCR beta sequences and from how often those sequences occurred across donors. A later genetic analysis used genome-wide SNP genotypes for about 65% of the roughly 670 donors, treating that subset as a discovery cohort. Donor age, sex, ethnicity and CMV serostatus were compiled together with the repertoire data. In a later analysis, previously published TCR beta repertoires from 550 to 750 donors were re-analyzed and high-resolution HLA genotyping was added so that TCR occurrence patterns could be studied. Of the approximately 400 genotyped donors, approximately 83% fell in the genetic ancestry cluster associated with self-reported Caucasian donors. A separate validation cohort of 100 to 150 different subjects was used in addition to the 666-subject first cohort. Both class I and class II loci were covered by HLA typing, at four-digit resolution. The number of typed donors differed by locus: roughly 629-630 for A, B, C, DRB1 and DQB1; some 500 for DQA1; around 610 for DPA1; and 400 to 480 for DPB1. The T cell repertoires of several hundred subjects were profiled by immunosequencing and related to cytomegalovirus serostatus. On average, over 200,000 unique TCR beta nucleotide sequences were sequenced per donor among 300 to 500 genotyped donors of the cohort, with roughly a sixth of those sequences being non-productive. Because of strong linkage in the cohort, roughly 5 DR-DQ haplotypes were treated as single units for association and clustering. To predict cytomegalovirus infection status, the study brought together high-throughput TCR immunosequencing, statistical association of individual TCRs with disease status, and machine learning. All discovery cohort repertoires had been generated using a single sequencing platform. The study was designed to test whether signatures of past pathogen exposure could be identified by cataloging public T cell receptors. Points the paper makes about the study in general: This cohort had only TCR beta chains sequenced, and the lack of alpha or paired-chain data limited which features could be detected. In an earlier analysis of approximately 600 of the donors, most TCR beta V segments were observed in productive rearrangements about 87% or about 30% of the time, broadly matching IMGT annotations. Three of the identified cytomegalovirus-associated TCR beta chains were confirmed in vitro to be specific for cytomegalovirus antigens. At a false discovery rate of 0.05, a later analysis linked some 18,000 TCR beta sequences to specific HLA alleles. According to a later analysis, most CMV-associated TCR beta chains appeared to be HLA-restricted, and the HLA associations seemed to be driven largely by CMV exposure. According to the authors, the approach could potentially be generalized to other disease states and immunological phenotypes. A later genetic analysis associated a missense DCLRE1C variant with V-gene and J-gene trimming of TCR beta chains, and an independent cohort replicated the association. A further reported finding was that TCR beta sequences accurately predicted the HLA-A and HLA-B alleles for most subjects in the first cohort. The earlier analysis of 587 of the donors excluded roughly 16 rarely observed V segments, including chromosome 9 orphons, because counts were too low. In the study, about 150 TCR beta chains were listed as associated with cytomegalovirus. HLA typing was unavailable for some donors at each locus, so association tests used only the typed subset. The classifier was reported to diagnose cytomegalovirus status with high specificity and sensitivity in both the original cohort and the validation cohort. Assigning TCR associations to individual alleles was difficult when HLA alleles, especially DR and DQ, strongly co-occurred. Across donors, most TCR sequences were observed very rarely, whereas some public TCRs were present in many individuals. In a later genetic analysis, fewer N-insertions in productive TCRs were reported among donors in an Asian-associated ancestry cluster than the roughly 640-donor mean. Correlated functional status among segregating V segments might reflect linkage disequilibrium, but an unknown experimental factor could not be ruled out. The presence/absence analyses assumed that sequencing depth was roughly uniform across donors, and that assumption may not be true. In a later analysis, HLA-associated TCR beta chains were found to be more clonally expanded and to have lower generation probabilities than equally common non-associated chains. In a later analysis, TCR association rates were found to vary across HLA loci, with the most associated TCRs seen for DRB1 alleles and the fewest for HLA-C alleles. The only immune exposure information available for the cohort was CMV serostatus. A later analysis reported that several top co-occurrence clusters appeared linked to parvovirus B19, influenza, CMV and Epstein-Barr virus. The 87-base-pair reads could not distinguish some IMGT-functional V segments, including TRBV6-2 and TRBV6-3, so those segments were excluded. A group of highly shared sequence variants was considered likely to be a technical artifact of the sequencing pipeline.

According to the germline V gene, CDR1 reads SNHLY and CDR2 reads FYNNEI. The CDR3 covers 15 residues, taking in both the cysteine and the phenylalanine. The read is trimmed to its CDR3 DNA, 45 bases read in frame from base 1. Compared with germline, V lacks 5 bases and J lacks 3 bases; bases without a gene match: 6. The library was generated by the immunoSEQ multiplex PCR assay. A mixture of 60 forward primers for TCR Vbeta segments and 13 reverse primers for TCR Jbeta segments was used in the multiplex PCR. A multiplex PCR assay on genomic DNA amplified the CDR3 region of rearranged TCR beta genes. The Illumina HiSeq System was used to sequence the amplified TCR beta libraries as 87-base-pair reads. As for the authors' bioinformatics: A later analysis tallied roughly 80 million unique TCR beta chains across the approximately 670 repertoires, and around 10 million of those chains were shared by two or more donors. Raw reads were error-corrected and collapsed into unique sequences by a nearest-neighbor algorithm in which closely related sequences were merged to remove PCR and sequencing errors. CDR3 sequences were aligned to IMGT reference sequences to assign V, D and J gene segments. For a sequence to be retained, a match of at least six nucleotides to both a V gene segment and a J gene segment was required. Rearrangements were classified as productive when the CDR3 lacked stop codons and remained in frame with V and J, and all other rearrangements were classified as non-productive. Following IMGT convention, CDR3 was defined as the stretch from the second conserved V-encoded cysteine up to the conserved J-encoded phenylalanine. Sequences without an unambiguous match to a single V gene segment were excluded from the earlier analysis of approximately 560 of the donors. An earlier analysis of around 600 of the donors classified V segments as functional when productive rearrangements were above 56.7% and as segregating when the standard deviation between donors was above 5%. To diagnose cytomegalovirus status from the catalog of TCR beta chain sequences, a statistical classification framework was built. A later analysis assigned V and J genes by comparing TCR nucleotide sequences with IMGT/GENE-DB human TR gene sequences. In a later analysis, CDR3 sequences and most-parsimonious VDJ recombination scenarios were assigned using the TCRdist pipeline. In a later analysis, each TCR beta chain was defined by its CDR3 amino acid sequence together with its V-gene family, and reads without a unique V-gene family were excluded. A later analysis removed 500 to 650 highly shared, low-generation-probability nucleotide sequences to deal with suspected cross-contamination and a sequencing artifact. In a later analysis, a clonal expansion index for each public chain was calculated from normalized within-repertoire ranks of inferred template counts. A later analysis computed generation probabilities with a VDJ recombination model fitted to out-of-frame rearrangements, and checked the results against IGoR. In a later analysis, TCR-TCR, TCR-HLA and TCR-CMV co-occurrence was scored with hypergeometric tests, and a repertoire-size bias correction was applied to TCR pairs. In a later analysis, false discovery rates were estimated by permuting HLA or CMV assignments 20 times. In a later analysis, co-occurring TCRs were grouped with DBSCAN, and TCRdist sequence similarity was added when clustering was performed within HLA-allele-positive subsets. For co-occurrence clustering, repertoires with fewer than 30,000 or more than 120,000 public chains were excluded, along with several repertoires with anomalous nucleotide sharing. TCRdb mirrors the immuneACCESS table, restricted to in-frame sequences. Some clones are absent from its copies; in checked studies, under half trace to an unresolved V gene, and the reason for the others is unknown. V and J calls and clone size follow that table, whereas D and trimming were derived from the DNA. The sample table shows about 160,000 clones, and roughly three quarters are seen once. The biggest ten clones account for 9.5% to 10% of the sample.

With respect to this clone: Its antigen remains undetermined. No clone much larger than this one lies a single base away; base qualities are absent.

The cohort comprised around 690 healthy bone marrow donors. At the time of sampling, every cohort member was nominally healthy, though immune exposures that went unrecorded were likely present. The donor tested CMV seropositive, placing the donor among the 250 to 350 seropositive members of the cohort. A peripheral blood sample was provided by each donor, and peripheral blood mononuclear cells were used for TCR beta sequencing. The Qiagen DNeasy Blood Extraction Kit was used to extract genomic DNA from the blood cell samples. The sequence was collected from a man between 18 and 29 years old in good health and CMV-seropositive. The sequence is built from TRBV2 and TRBJ2-1; TRBD2 agrees with 8 junctional bases. What was sequenced was PBMCs. The nucleotide sequence reads TGTGCCAGCAGTCCGGGACTAGTAGTCTACAATGAGCAGTTCTTC. It codes for CASSPGLVVYNEQFF.